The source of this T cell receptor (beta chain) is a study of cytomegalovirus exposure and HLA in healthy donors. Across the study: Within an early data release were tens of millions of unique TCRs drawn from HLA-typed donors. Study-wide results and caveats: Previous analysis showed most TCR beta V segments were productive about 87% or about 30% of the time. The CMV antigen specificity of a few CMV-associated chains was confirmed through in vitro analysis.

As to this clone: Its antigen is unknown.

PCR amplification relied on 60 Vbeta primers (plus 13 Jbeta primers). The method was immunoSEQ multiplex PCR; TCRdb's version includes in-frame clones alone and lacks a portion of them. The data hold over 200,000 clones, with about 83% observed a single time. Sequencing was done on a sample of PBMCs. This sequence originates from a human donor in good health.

CDR3 nucleotides: TGTGCCAGCAGTGAAATTCGGGGAGGCGAGCAGTACTTC. Translation gives CASSEIRGGEQYF. V is TRBV2 and J is TRBJ2-7, with a possible D match to TRBD2 (6 bases). Deletions cut 2 bases from V and 6 bases from J, with 11 bases between. The CDR3 consists of 13 residues. Germline V gives CDR1 SNHLY, CDR2 FYNNEI.